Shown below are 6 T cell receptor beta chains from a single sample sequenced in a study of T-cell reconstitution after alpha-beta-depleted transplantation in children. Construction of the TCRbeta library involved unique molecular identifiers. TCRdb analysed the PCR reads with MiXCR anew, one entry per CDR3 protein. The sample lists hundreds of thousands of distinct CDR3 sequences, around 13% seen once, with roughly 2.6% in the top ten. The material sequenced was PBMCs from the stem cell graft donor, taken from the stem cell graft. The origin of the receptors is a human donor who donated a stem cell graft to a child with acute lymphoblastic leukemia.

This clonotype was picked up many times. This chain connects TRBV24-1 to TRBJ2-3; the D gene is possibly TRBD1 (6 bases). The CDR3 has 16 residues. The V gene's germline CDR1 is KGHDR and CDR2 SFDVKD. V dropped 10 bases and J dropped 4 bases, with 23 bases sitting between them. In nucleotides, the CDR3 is TGTGCCACGTCATCCGGCACGGCAGGGGCGGCAGATACGCAGTATTTT. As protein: CATSSGTAGAADTQYF.

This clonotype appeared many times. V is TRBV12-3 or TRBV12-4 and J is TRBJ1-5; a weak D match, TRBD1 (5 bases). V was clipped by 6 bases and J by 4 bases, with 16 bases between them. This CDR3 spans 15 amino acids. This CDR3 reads CASSPAGGKNQPQHF. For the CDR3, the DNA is TGTGCCAGCAGCCCCGCCGGGGGAAAAAATCAGCCCCAGCATTTT.

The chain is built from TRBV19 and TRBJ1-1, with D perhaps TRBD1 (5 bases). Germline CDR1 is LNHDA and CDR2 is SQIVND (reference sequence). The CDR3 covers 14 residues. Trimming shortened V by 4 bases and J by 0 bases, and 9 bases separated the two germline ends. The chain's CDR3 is CASSTVGVNTEAFF. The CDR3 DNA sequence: TGTGCCAGTAGTACGGTAGGGGTGAACACTGAAGCTTTCTTT.

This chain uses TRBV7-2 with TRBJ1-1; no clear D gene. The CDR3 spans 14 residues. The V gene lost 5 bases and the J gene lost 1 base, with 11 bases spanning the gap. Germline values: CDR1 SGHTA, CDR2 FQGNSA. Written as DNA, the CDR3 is TGTGCCAGCAGCCTCCTTAACCAGAACACTGAAGCTTTCTTT. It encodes CASSLLNQNTEAFF.

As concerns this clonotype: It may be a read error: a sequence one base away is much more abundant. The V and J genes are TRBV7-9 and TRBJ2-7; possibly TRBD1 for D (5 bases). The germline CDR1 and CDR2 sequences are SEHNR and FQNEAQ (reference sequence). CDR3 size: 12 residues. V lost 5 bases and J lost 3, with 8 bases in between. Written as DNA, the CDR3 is TGTGCCAGCAGCCCGGACAACTACGAGCAGTACTTC. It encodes CASSPDNYEQYF.

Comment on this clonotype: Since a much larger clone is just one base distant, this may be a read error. CDR3: CSVGLEGQGDTDAFF. The CDR3 coding sequence is TGCAGCGTTGGTTTGGAGGGACAGGGGGACACTGACGCTTTCTTT. The V and J genes are TRBV29-1 and TRBJ1-1; 11 bases map to TRBD1. The germline gives CDR1 SQVTM, CDR2 ANQGSEA. This CDR3 is built from 15 residues.